This paragraph covers one T cell receptor (beta chain) sequence. Its antigen is unidentified. The repertoire was sequenced with immunoSEQ multiplex PCR; TCRdb's copy has only in-frame clones and lacks some. The table lists approximately 150,000 clones, 70% to 90% of them singletons, with about 4.9% in the top ten. This record belongs to a study of T cell responses to AZD1222 COVID-19 vaccine. Study outcomes and limitations: Baseline serology detected seropositivity in only a handful of AZD1222 recipients. The reported proportion of spike-specific TCRs targeting unmutated variant regions was nearly half.

The CDR3 length is 17 residues. The V segment lost 2 bases and the J segment 5 bases; nucleotides outside the gene matches: 10. The germline gives CDR1 SEHNR, CDR2 FQNEAQ (reference sequence). The sample in question was peripheral blood, obtained 28 days after the second dose of the MenACWY control vaccine. The sequence was obtained from an adult who received the MenACWY meningococcal vaccine as a control. The rearrangement uses TRBV7-9 and TRBJ2-7; 12 bases fit TRBD1. CDR3 DNA sequence: TGTGCCAGCAGCTTACCAACCGGGACAGGGGGCCCCCACGAGCAGTACTTC. It codes for CASSLPTGTGGPHEQYF.